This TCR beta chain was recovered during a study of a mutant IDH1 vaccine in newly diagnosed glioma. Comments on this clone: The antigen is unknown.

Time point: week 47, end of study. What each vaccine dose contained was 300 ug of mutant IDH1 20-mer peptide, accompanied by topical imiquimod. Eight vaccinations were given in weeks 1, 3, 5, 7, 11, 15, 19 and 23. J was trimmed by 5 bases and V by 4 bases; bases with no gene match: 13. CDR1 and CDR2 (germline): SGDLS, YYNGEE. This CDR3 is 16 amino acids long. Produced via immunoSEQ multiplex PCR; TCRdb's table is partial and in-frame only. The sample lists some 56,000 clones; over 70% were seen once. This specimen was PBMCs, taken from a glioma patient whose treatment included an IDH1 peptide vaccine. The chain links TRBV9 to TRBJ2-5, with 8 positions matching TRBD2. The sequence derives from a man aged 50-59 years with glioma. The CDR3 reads CASSYGRGQGFETQYF. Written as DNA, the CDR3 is TGTGCCAGCAGCTACGGGAGGGGACAAGGGTTTGAGACCCAGTACTTC.